This TCR beta chain stems from a study of T cell changes during pregnancy in multiple sclerosis (dated by TCRdb to 2018 to 2020). About the study as a whole: Changes in the T cell repertoire over the course of pregnancy were examined in this study in women with multiple sclerosis.

CDR1 and CDR2, looked up from the germline V gene (reference sequence), are PRHDT and FYEKMQ. The germline ends are 12 bases apart after V is trimmed by 0 bases and J by 13 bases. The CDR3 starts with the cysteine, ends with the phenylalanine, and has 12 residues. The kept DNA is CDR3 alone, 36 bases in frame from the first base. This clone has only a few counts. It has no known antigen specificity. No base quality values were provided; no much bigger clone lies one nucleotide off. The library was prepared using the immunoSEQ multiplex PCR assay. Imported from immuneACCESS, the table was reduced by TCRdb to in-frame sequences with V and J called. These copies leave out some clones; in studies compared against another copy, an unresolved V gene accounts for under half, and the cause of the remainder is not known. The table for this sample lists about 50,000 clones; roughly 90% of them were counted only once. The ten largest clones represent about 5.1% of the sample.

The chain is encoded by TRBV13 joined to TRBJ1-2; the D gene lacks a confident call. The starting material was peripheral blood, obtained after pregnancy. This receptor was taken from a female donor in good health, enrolled as a control in a pregnancy study. For the CDR3, the sequence is CASSLGEPSLTF. The base sequence is TGTGCCAGCAGCTTAGGGGAGCCATCGCTCACCTTC.